This T cell receptor (beta chain) emerged from a study of control samples from healthy donors and cancer patients. Libraries were prepared by immunoSEQ multiplex PCR; TCRdb keeps only in-frame clonotypes and omits some of them. In the table there are more than 50,000 clones, approximately 95% of which are singletons. This CDR3 contains 18 residues. V shed 0 bases and J 4 bases; nucleotides not matched to a gene: 14. CDR1 and CDR2 (germline): SGHRS, YFSETQ. The receptor was derived from a young woman in good health. The sequenced sample consisted of blood. The rearrangement uses TRBV5-1 and TRBJ2-3; 7 bases map to TRBD2. CDR3 nucleotide sequence: TGCGCCAGCAGCTTGGAGGGAGGGGCGTGGGCATCATCAGATACGCAGTATTTT. Its protein product is CASSLEGGAWASSDTQYF.